Listed below are T cell receptor beta chains from one sample, sequenced in a study of low-dose radiotherapy and immunotherapy resistance in tumors. MiXCR, run by TCRdb on the reads, gives a single entry per CDR3 protein. Among tens of thousands of distinct CDR3 sequences listed, over 15% were seen once. This specimen was PBMCs, taken before treatment. The receptor source for this set is a male donor with prostate cancer. CDR3s include the opening cysteine and the closing phenylalanine or tryptophan. The D gene is left open where the match is weak. Size is stated for part of the rows, as once, few or many counts, or as a class when the clone is expanded.

cdr3_aa | cdr3_nt | d_call | v_call | clone_size | j_call
CSVRVGGSDTQYF | TGCAGCGTCAGGGTAGGGGGTTCAGATACGCAGTATTTT | . | TRBV29-1 | many | TRBJ2-3
CSALDRAGELFF | TGCAGTGCTCTAGACAGGGCCGGGGAGCTGTTTTTT | TRBD1 | TRBV20-1 | many | TRBJ2-2
CASSLLGFSDTQYF | TGTGCCAGCAGTTTATTGGGGTTTTCAGATACGCAGTATTTT | . | TRBV28 | . | TRBJ2-3
CASSWDHDQPQHF | TGCGCCAGCAGCTGGGACCATGATCAGCCCCAGCATTTT | . | TRBV5-1 | many | TRBJ1-5
CASSRDRGRNEQFF | TGTGCCAGCAGCAGGGACAGGGGGCGGAATGAGCAGTTCTTC | TRBD1 | TRBV12-3/TRBV12-4 | . | TRBJ2-1
CASSLERGTDTQYF | TGTGCCAGCAGCTTGGAACGGGGCACAGATACGCAGTATTTT | . | TRBV7-3 | . | TRBJ2-3
CSARMATYEQYF | TGCAGTGCTAGAATGGCCACCTACGAGCAGTACTTC | . | TRBV20-1 | . | TRBJ2-7
CASSWGVMNTEAFF | TGCGCCAGCAGCTGGGGGGTCATGAACACTGAAGCTTTCTTT | . | TRBV4-1 | many | TRBJ1-1
CASSPKTGYQGLQETQYF | TGTGCCAGCAGCCCGAAGACAGGGTACCAAGGGCTCCAAGAGACCCAGTACTTC | TRBD1 | TRBV7-9 | many | TRBJ2-5
CASYSPGQNTGELFF | TGTGCCAGTTATTCCCCCGGACAGAACACCGGGGAGCTGTTTTTT | . | TRBV3-1 | many | TRBJ2-2
CASSKGVAGERSEETQYF | TGTGCCAGCAGCAAAGGGGTAGCGGGGGAACGCTCAGAAGAGACCCAGTACTTC | . | TRBV21-1 | many | TRBJ2-5